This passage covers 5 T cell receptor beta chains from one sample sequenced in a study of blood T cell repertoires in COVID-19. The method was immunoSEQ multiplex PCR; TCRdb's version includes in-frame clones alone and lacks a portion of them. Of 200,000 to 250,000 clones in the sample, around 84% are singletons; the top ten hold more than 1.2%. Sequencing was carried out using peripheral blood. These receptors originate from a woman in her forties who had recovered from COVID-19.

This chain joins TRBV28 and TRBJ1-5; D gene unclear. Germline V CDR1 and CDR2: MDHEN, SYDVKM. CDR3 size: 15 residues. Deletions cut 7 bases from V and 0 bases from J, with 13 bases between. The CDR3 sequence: CASTHREDSNQPQHF. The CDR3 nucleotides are TGTGCCAGCACCCATCGGGAGGATAGCAATCAGCCCCAGCATTTT.

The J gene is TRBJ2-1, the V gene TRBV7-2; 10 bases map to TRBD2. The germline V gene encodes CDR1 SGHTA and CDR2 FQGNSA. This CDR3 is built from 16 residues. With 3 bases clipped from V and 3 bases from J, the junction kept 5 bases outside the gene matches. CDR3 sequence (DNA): TGTGCCAGCAGCTTCGGCCCTAGCGGGGGCTACAATGAGCAGTTCTTC. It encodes CASSFGPSGGYNEQFF.

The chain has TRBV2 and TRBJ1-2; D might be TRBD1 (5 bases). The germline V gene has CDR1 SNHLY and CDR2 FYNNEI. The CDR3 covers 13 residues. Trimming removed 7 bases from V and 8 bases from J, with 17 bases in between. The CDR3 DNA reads TGTGCCAGCAAAGACCCAGGGCTGTTCGGCTACACCTTC. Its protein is CASKDPGLFGYTF.

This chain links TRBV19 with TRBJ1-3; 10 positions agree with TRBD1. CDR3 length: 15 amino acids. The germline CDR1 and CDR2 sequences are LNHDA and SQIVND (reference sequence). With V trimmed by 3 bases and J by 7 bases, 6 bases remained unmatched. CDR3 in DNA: TGTGCCAGTAGTATCGGGACAGGGGACCTTAACACCATATATTTT. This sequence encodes CASSIGTGDLNTIYF.

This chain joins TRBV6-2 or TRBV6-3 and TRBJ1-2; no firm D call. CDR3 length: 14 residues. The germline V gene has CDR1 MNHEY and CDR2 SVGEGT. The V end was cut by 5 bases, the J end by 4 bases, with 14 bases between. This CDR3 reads CASSDLPAAYGYTF. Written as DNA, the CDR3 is TGTGCCAGCAGTGATCTCCCGGCGGCCTATGGCTACACCTTC.